This T cell receptor beta chain was identified during a study of shared clonotypes between healthy human individuals. Each of the donors was a healthy adult who was HIV-negative and had not had a recent acute infection or vaccination. Approximately 220 ng DNA, around 30,000 T cell genomes, went into each sorted-subset replicate PCR. Original methodology: In the immunoSEQ data, sequences were junction-only and lacked quality scores, so filtering differed. This table comes from immunoSEQ multiplex PCR, and its TCRdb copy is limited to in-frame clones, with some not included. Clone size and V and J calls were adopted from that table, with D and trimming inferred from the DNA. The table records hundreds of thousands of clones, around three quarters of them present only once. The trim removed 4 bases at V and 13 bases at J, leaving 15 bases unmatched. Germline CDR1 SGDLS, CDR2 YYNGEE. The CDR3 covers 16 residues.

Sequenced: memory CD4+ T cells sorted from blood. Subset in this sample: CD45RA-negative fraction. The sequence came from a young woman in good health. The chain links TRBV9 to TRBJ2-1; 12 nucleotides line up with TRBD1. CDR3: CASSPPGDRGQFDQFF. The CDR3 DNA sequence: TGTGCCAGCAGCCCCCCGGGGGACAGGGGGCAATTTGATCAGTTCTTC.